This T cell receptor beta chain was recovered during a study of cytomegalovirus exposure and HLA in healthy donors. Study-wide points: DRB1 had the most TCR associations and HLA-C the fewest, a later analysis found, with rates varying by HLA locus.

Concerning this clone: What it binds is not known.

PCR employed 60 Vbeta and 13 Jbeta primers. Repertoires were generated with immunoSEQ multiplex PCR, while TCRdb's copy carries only in-frame clones and drops some. The repertoire has over 150,000 clones, just under 80% of them found once; the top ten carry around 3.1%. Trimming removed 4 bases at V and 3 bases at J, with 10 bases between. CDR1 is SGHTA and CDR2 is FQGNSA in the germline V gene. The CDR3 extends over 13 amino acids. The sample comprised PBMCs. The sequence came from a woman aged 45 to 65 in good health and CMV-seropositive. The V call is TRBV7-2, the J call TRBJ2-7; D possibly corresponds to TRBD2 (5 bases). The CDR3 loop reads CASSSRVGYEQYF. The DNA of the CDR3 is TGTGCCAGCAGCTCGCGGGTCGGCTACGAGCAGTACTTC. Full variable domain (remainder filled in from reference TRBV7-2 and TRBJ2-7): GAGVSQSPSNKVTEKGKDVELRCDPISGHTALYWYRQSLGQGLEFLIYFQGNSAPDKSGLPSDRFSAERTGGSVSTLTIQRTQQEDSAVYLCASSSRVGYEQYFGPGTRLTVT.